Presented here are 6 T cell receptor beta chains from one specimen sequenced in a study of early T cells in non-severe SARS-CoV-2 infection. TCRdb re-analysed the 5' RACE reads in MiXCR, keeping a single row per CDR3 protein. The sample holds some 48,000 distinct CDR3 sequences, approximately 5.7% seen once. Sequenced material: whole blood, taken at baseline. The receptors shown here come from an adult who was a healthcare worker with PCR-confirmed SARS-CoV-2 infection or an uninfected control (not recorded which).

In this sample, this clonotype turned up many times. This sequence joins TRBV9 and TRBJ2-1, with TRBD2 as a possible D gene (5 bases). The CDR3 loop spans 17 amino acids. Trimming removed 3 bases from V and 0 bases from J, with 16 bases in between. Germline CDR1 SGDLS, CDR2 YYNGEE. The CDR3 spells CASSAETTQSSYNEQFF. CDR3 in DNA: TGTGCCAGCAGCGCGGAGACTACCCAAAGCTCCTACAATGAGCAGTTCTTC. The whole variable domain, remainder taken from reference TRBV9 and TRBJ2-1, is DSGVTQTPKHLITATGQRVTLRCSPRSGDLSVYWYQQSLDQGLQFLIQYYNGEERAKGNILERFSAQQFPDLHSELNLSSLELGDSALYFCASSAETTQSSYNEQFFGPGTRLTVL.

The V and J genes are TRBV2 and TRBJ2-5; no firm D call. The CDR3 runs to 13 residues. V gave up 2 bases and J gave up 4 bases, with 8 bases separating them. Per the germline V gene, CDR1 is SNHLY and CDR2 is FYNNEI. The CDR3 sequence is CASSERRRETQYF. The CDR3 region has the DNA TGTGCCAGCAGTGAAAGGAGAAGAGAGACCCAGTACTTC.

Only a few counts were recorded for this clonotype. This chain connects TRBV2 to TRBJ2-7; the match to TRBD1 covers 10 bases. CDR3 length equals 12 residues. J lost 6 bases, V lost 8 bases, and 4 bases had no gene match. Germline CDR1 and CDR2: SNHLY and FYNNEI. The CDR3 nucleotides read TGTGCCAGCTGCCGGGACAGGGGCGAGCAGTACTTC. This codes for CASCRDRGEQYF.

This clonotype was detected only a few times. The rearrangement joins TRBV7-2 to TRBJ2-3; 10 bases align to TRBD2. This CDR3 has 15 amino acids. CDR1 is SGHTA and CDR2 is FQGNSA in the germline V gene. The V segment lost 5 bases and the J segment 3 bases; nucleotides outside the gene matches: 5. DNA for the CDR3: TGTGCCAGCAGCCCCTTACTAGCGGGAACAGATACGCAGTATTTT. It yields the protein CASSPLLAGTDTQYF.

This clonotype occurred many times. The chain is built from TRBV14 and TRBJ1-4, with unresolved D. The length of the CDR3 is 15 residues. Trimming took off 0 bases at V and 5 bases at J, with 10 bases between the two ends. Germline V gene sequence: CDR1 SGHDN, CDR2 FVKESK. The CDR3 reads CASSQERWRNEKLFF. In DNA, the CDR3 is TGTGCCAGCAGCCAAGAGCGGTGGAGGAATGAAAAACTGTTTTTT.

This clonotype was observed a handful of times. The rearrangement joins TRBV19 to TRBJ2-1; D remains unclear. Deletions cut 3 bases from V and 5 bases from J, with 11 bases between. CDR3 length equals 14 residues. Germline V gives CDR1 LNHDA, CDR2 SQIVND (reference sequence). In nucleotides, the CDR3 is TGTGCCAGTAGTATGAACTGGGCCGACAATGAGCAGTTCTTC. Its translation: CASSMNWADNEQFF.